This passage covers 2 T cell receptor beta chains from one sample sequenced in a study of CD8 T cells in ankylosing spondylitis. TCRdb itself ran the 5' RACE reads through MiXCR, one entry per CDR3 protein. The sample records some 130,000 distinct CDR3 sequences, roughly an eighth being singletons. Sequenced: blood, either unsorted or a sorted T cell fraction (not recorded which). The source of these receptors is a female donor with ankylosing spondylitis or in good health (not recorded which).

Worth noting for this clonotype: A much bigger clone sits one base away, suggesting this may be a read error. The rearrangement uses TRBV5-6 and TRBJ2-5, with a possible D match to TRBD1 (6 bases). The germline CDR1 and CDR2 sequences are SGHDT and YYEEEE. CDR3 length: 13 residues. The CDR3: CASSVGGQETHYF. The CDR3, as DNA: TGTGCCAGCAGCGTTGGGGGCCAAGAGACCCACTACTTC.

The sample holds a few counts of this clonotype. CDR3 in DNA: TGCAGTGCTAGAGAGGGACTCAATGGCTACACCTTC. Amino acid sequence: CSAREGLNGYTF. V gene TRBV20-1 combines with J gene TRBJ1-2; D perhaps matches TRBD1 (5 bases). Trimming pared 0 bases from V and 6 bases from J, leaving 8 bases between. Germline values: CDR1 DFQATT, CDR2 SNEGSKA (reference sequence). This CDR3 comprises 12 residues.